This TCR beta chain was documented in a study of vaccination and CD4 T cells after COVID-19. CDR1 and CDR2 from the germline V gene are MNHEY and SVGAGI. V was clipped by 4 bases and J by 1 base, with 16 bases between them. CDR3 length: 16 residues. As for this clonotype: Its antigen is currently unknown.

Specified treatment: approximately 9-day PBMC culture with coronavirus spike peptide pools or control peptides (ViraFEST assay). CD4+ T cells that had been cultured provided DNA sequenced with the Oncomine TCR Beta short-read assay. TCRdb reanalysed the PCR reads using MiXCR and keeps one entry per CDR3 protein. In the table there are over 1,500 distinct CDR3 sequences, about 73% of which are singletons. The J gene is TRBJ2-5, the V gene TRBV6-5; D could derive from TRBD1 or TRBD2 (5 bases each). The source of this sequence is a human donor who had recovered from COVID-19. The sequencing here drew on CD4+ T cells from blood, cultured in vitro, taken after SARS-CoV-2 vaccination. The CDR3 nucleotides are TGTGCCAGCAGTTTAGGATGGGGACGGCTCCAAGAGACCCAGTACTTC. It translates to CASSLGWGRLQETQYF.